These 28 T cell receptor beta chains share one sample of origin, sequenced in a study of CD8 T cells in ankylosing spondylitis. TCRdb itself ran the 5' RACE reads through MiXCR, one entry per CDR3 protein. The sample holds 200,000 or so distinct CDR3 sequences, 10% to 15% seen once. Sequences were obtained from blood, either unsorted or a sorted T cell fraction (not recorded which). These TCRs come from a female donor with ankylosing spondylitis or in good health (not recorded which).

In this sample, this clonotype turned up many times. This chain connects TRBV3-1 to TRBJ1-1; D may be TRBD1 (6 bases). V was cut by 4 bases and J by 6 bases, with 18 bases left in between. This CDR3 spans 15 amino acids. Germline values: CDR1 LGHDT, CDR2 YNNKEL (reference sequence). CDR3 in amino acids: CASSPFRTAMSEAFF. The CDR3, as DNA: TGTGCCAGCAGCCCGTTTCGGACAGCTATGTCTGAAGCTTTCTTT.

This clonotype was found a few times. A junction boundary mismatches the germline segment, possibly from a read error. V and J are TRBV6-5 and TRBJ1-4; the D is unclear. Germline assignment: CDR1 MNHEY and CDR2 SVGAGI. CDR3 size: 15 residues. CDR3 in amino acids: CAGSYGPPTNEKLFF. The CDR3 DNA sequence: TGTGCCGGCAGTTACGGGCCCCCAACTAATGAAAAACTGTTTTTT.

This clonotype was recorded at least ten times. The chain employs TRBV7-6 and TRBJ1-4, with 9 bases aligning to TRBD1. Germline V gene sequence: CDR1 SGHVS, CDR2 FNYEAQ. Trimming removed 5 bases from V and 1 base from J; junction bases left unmatched: 8. This CDR3 is built from 17 residues. The CDR3, as DNA: TGTGCCAGCAGCCGGACAGGGGATCCACGAACTAATGAAAAACTGTTTTTT. As protein: CASSRTGDPRTNEKLFF.

This clonotype has only a few counts. V usage is TRBV19 and J usage is TRBJ2-1; 9 bases line up with TRBD2. V lost 7 bases and J lost 2; bases outside the gene matches: 9. Germline V gives CDR1 LNHDA, CDR2 SQIVND (reference sequence). The CDR3 spans 16 residues. The CDR3 spells CASKFVASGAYNEQFF. The CDR3 nucleotides are TGTGCCAGTAAATTTGTCGCTAGCGGGGCCTACAATGAGCAGTTCTTC.

This clonotype was counted at least ten times. The V gene is TRBV5-1, the J gene TRBJ2-3; D unresolved. V lost 4 bases and J 0 bases, leaving 12 bases between the germline ends. Germline V lookup: CDR1 SGHRS, CDR2 YFSETQ. The CDR3 is made up of 15 amino acids. CDR3 coding DNA: TGCGCCAGCAGCCCCTCCAAGAGTAGCACAGATACGCAGTATTTT. Its translation: CASSPSKSSTDTQYF.

This clonotype was counted a few times. The chain uses TRBV7-2 and TRBJ2-1, with D unclear. Trimming removed 2 bases from V and 2 bases from J, with 7 bases in between. This CDR3 spans 14 amino acids. Germline V gene sequence: CDR1 SGHTA, CDR2 FQGNSA. The CDR3 coding sequence is TGTGCCAGCAGCTTAATCACCACCTACAATGAGCAGTTCTTC. As protein: CASSLITTYNEQFF.

Note on this clonotype: A much larger clone sits a single nucleotide away, making a read error possible. This chain links TRBV20-1 with TRBJ2-4; D gene ambiguous. Trimming pared 2 bases from V and 11 bases from J, leaving 13 bases between. CDR1 and CDR2 from the germline V gene are DFQATT and SNEGSKA (reference sequence). The CDR3 is 12 amino acids. CDR3 region: CSARPDSVLQYF. The CDR3, as DNA: TGCAGTGCTAGACCAGATTCGGTTCTTCAGTACTTC.

This clonotype came up a few times. V is TRBV7-2 and J is TRBJ1-3; 8 bases map to TRBD1. The CDR3 is made up of 15 amino acids. V gave up 5 bases and J gave up 4 bases; unmatched junction bases: 7. Germline V gene data show CDR1 as SGHTA and CDR2 as FQGNSA. This CDR3 is CASSTRGQAGNTIYF. DNA of the CDR3: TGTGCCAGCAGCACCCGGGGACAGGCCGGAAACACCATATATTTT.

The V and J genes are TRBV6-1 and TRBJ2-7; the D gene is possibly TRBD1 (5 bases). With 7 bases removed from V and 1 base from J, the gap between germline ends came to 11 bases. The CDR3 runs to 13 residues. Germline V gives CDR1 MNHNS, CDR2 SASEGT. CDR3 nucleotide sequence: TGTGCCAGCACCTTAGGGGTATCCTACGAGCAGTACTTC. It encodes CASTLGVSYEQYF.

The V and J genes are TRBV4-3 and TRBJ1-5; 7 bases are shared with TRBD1. The CDR3 length is 16 residues. V lost 0 bases, J lost 7 bases, and 9 bases stayed unmatched. CDR1 is LGHNA and CDR2 is YSLEER in the germline V gene. CDR3 amino acids: CASSQDPGQDPQPQHF. CDR3 coding DNA: TGCGCCAGCAGCCAAGATCCCGGACAGGACCCCCAGCCCCAGCATTTT.

Concerning this clonotype itself: A much larger clone differs from this one at a single base, so this may be a read error. The chain carries TRBV7-9 and TRBJ1-2, with D uncertain. Trimming removed 5 bases at V and 10 bases at J, with 11 bases between. This CDR3 spans 11 amino acids. Germline lookup yields CDR1 SEHNR and CDR2 FQNEAQ (reference sequence). CDR3 sequence: CASSAIWVYTF. CDR3 nucleotide sequence: TGTGCCAGCAGCGCCATCTGGGTCTACACCTTC.

This clonotype was seen many times. The gene calls are TRBV10-3 and TRBJ2-1, with D perhaps given as TRBD1 or TRBD2 (5 bases each). Germline CDR1 reads ENHRY; CDR2 reads SYGVKD. The CDR3 extends over 13 amino acids. Trimming took 6 bases from V and 5 from J, leaving 11 bases between them. The CDR3 DNA follows: TGTGCCATCAGGGGGGTTTTGGACAATGAGCAGTTCTTC. Translation: CAIRGVLDNEQFF.

Many counts were recorded for this clonotype. The genes are TRBV11-2 and TRBJ1-1; D is perhaps TRBD1 (5 bases). CDR3 size: 13 residues. Trimming left V 3 bases short and J 3 bases short, with 8 bases between. The germline V gene has CDR1 SGHAT and CDR2 FQNNGV. CDR3 loop: CASSFDSYTEAFF. The DNA of the CDR3 is TGTGCCAGCAGCTTTGACAGCTACACTGAAGCTTTCTTT.

The rearrangement joins TRBV29-1 to TRBJ2-1; D is unresolved. V was shortened by 4 bases and J by 6 bases, with 10 bases between the two germline ends. This CDR3 contains 12 residues. Germline V lookup: CDR1 SQVTM, CDR2 ANQGSEA. CDR3 DNA sequence: TGCAGCGTTGGAAGGATGAGCAATGAGCAGTTCTTC. Translated: CSVGRMSNEQFF.

This clonotype was counted many times. The rearrangement joins TRBV29-1 to TRBJ1-4, with D perhaps TRBD1 (5 bases). Germline loops: CDR1 SQVTM, CDR2 ANQGSEA. Trimming shortened V by 7 bases and J by 8 bases, and 20 bases separated the two germline ends. The CDR3 contains 14 residues. The CDR3 nucleotides read TGCAGCGGGGGGGGATCCGGGTTCGGAGAAAAACTGTTTTTT. It specifies CSGGGSGFGEKLFF. The variable domain in full, with the rest retrieved from reference TRBV29-1 and TRBJ1-4, is SAVISQKPSRDICQRGTSLTIQCQVDSQVTMMFWYRQQPGQSLTLIATANQGSEATYESGFVIDKFPISRPNLTFSTLTVSNMSPEDSSIYLCSGGGSGFGEKLFFGSGTQLSVL.

The chain joins TRBV10-3 to TRBJ2-7; 9 bases line up with TRBD2. V lost 8 bases to trimming and J lost 2 bases; unmatched junction nucleotides: 13. Germline V gene lookup returns CDR1 ENHRY and CDR2 SYGVKD. The CDR3 is 16 amino acids. The CDR3 bases are TGTGCCATCTCCCCCGTTAGCGGGGGCGGGGCCTACGAGCAGTACTTC. It is translated as CAISPVSGGGAYEQYF.

This clonotype has a count of ten or more. This sequence joins TRBV7-2 and TRBJ1-5, with 7 bases fitting TRBD1. The germline V gene encodes CDR1 SGHTA and CDR2 FQGNSA. The CDR3 is 15 residues long. The trim removed 5 bases at V and 4 bases at J, leaving 8 bases unmatched. The CDR3 region is CASSPSLTGNQPQHF. CDR3 coding DNA: TGTGCCAGCAGCCCTTCCCTGACAGGGAATCAGCCCCAGCATTTT.

This clonotype appeared a few times. This chain connects TRBV19 to TRBJ2-4, with 9 bases identical to TRBD1. Germline CDR1 LNHDA, CDR2 SQIVND (reference sequence). Germline trimming cut 3 bases from V and 9 bases from J; bases unmatched to any gene: 3. The CDR3 covers 13 residues. The DNA for the CDR3 is TGTGCCAGTAGTATTCGGGACAGGGCCATTCAGTACTTC. Its translation: CASSIRDRAIQYF. Filled out from reference TRBV19 and TRBJ2-4, the complete variable domain reads DGGITQSPKYLFRKEGQNVTLSCEQNLNHDAMYWYRQDPGQGLRLIYYSQIVNDFQKGDIAEGYSVSREKKESFPLTVTSAQKNPTAFYLCASSIRDRAIQYFGAGTRLSVL.

This clonotype was counted between two and nine times. The CDR3 spells CASSQALAGYNEQFF. CDR3 DNA: TGTGCCAGCAGCCAAGCCCTAGCGGGGTACAATGAGCAGTTCTTC. The chain is built from TRBV3-1 and TRBJ2-1; the match to TRBD2 covers 9 bases. This CDR3 region has 15 residues. V was clipped by 1 base and J by 4 bases; unmatched bases: 2. Looked up from germline, CDR1 is LGHDT and CDR2 is YNNKEL (reference sequence).

The genes are TRBV9 and TRBJ2-1; 7 positions match TRBD2. V shed 0 bases and J 3 bases; nucleotides not matched to a gene: 3. From germline, CDR1 is SGDLS and CDR2 YYNGEE. CDR3 length: 15 residues. The DNA for the CDR3 is TGTGCCAGCAGCGTAGCGGGGGGTCTCTACAATGAGCAGTTCTTC. This gives the protein CASSVAGGLYNEQFF. Combining the CDR3 with reference TRBV9 and TRBJ2-1 gives the whole variable domain DSGVTQTPKHLITATGQRVTLRCSPRSGDLSVYWYQQSLDQGLQFLIQYYNGEERAKGNILERFSAQQFPDLHSELNLSSLELGDSALYFCASSVAGGLYNEQFFGPGTRLTVL.

This clonotype was seen many times. The rearrangement joins TRBV12-3 or TRBV12-4 to TRBJ1-2; D not resolved. The CDR3 length is 13 residues. V was clipped by 3 bases and J by 1 base, with 6 bases between them. In DNA form, the CDR3 reads TGTGCCAGCAGTTTGTACGGTAACTATGGCTACACCTTC. It yields the protein CASSLYGNYGYTF.

This clonotype was counted a few times. The chain joins TRBV7-2 to TRBJ1-5, with a possible D match to TRBD1 (5 bases). CDR3 length: 16 amino acids. CDR1 is SGHTA and CDR2 is FQGNSA in the germline V gene. V was shortened by 1 base and J by 5 bases, with 15 bases between the two germline ends. The CDR3 DNA reads as TGTGCCAGCAGCTTAGGGGGACTGAGTGATCATCAGCCCCAGCATTTT. It encodes CASSLGGLSDHQPQHF.

The rearrangement joins TRBV7-2 to TRBJ2-1, with 12 bases matching TRBD2. Germline V gives CDR1 SGHTA, CDR2 FQGNSA. The junction had 11 bases not matched to a gene; V was cut back by 4 bases and J by 7 bases. The CDR3 has 17 amino acids. The CDR3 sequence: CASSSGLAGGAPNEQFF. Here the CDR3 DNA reads TGTGCCAGCAGCTCCGGGCTAGCGGGAGGGGCTCCGAATGAGCAGTTCTTC. Combining the CDR3 with reference TRBV7-2 and TRBJ2-1 gives the whole variable domain GAGVSQSPSNKVTEKGKDVELRCDPISGHTALYWYRQSLGQGLEFLIYFQGNSAPDKSGLPSDRFSAERTGGSVSTLTIQRTQQEDSAVYLCASSSGLAGGAPNEQFFGPGTRLTVL.

This clonotype came up many times. This chain joins TRBV7-2 and TRBJ2-1, with TRBD2 as a possible D gene (5 bases). The V gene lost 1 base and the J gene lost 9 bases, with 10 bases spanning the gap. This CDR3 is 13 amino acids long. CDR1 and CDR2 (germline): SGHTA, FQGNSA. The CDR3, as DNA: TGTGCCAGCAGCTTAGGCCCTAGCACTGAGCAGTTCTTC. Amino acids: CASSLGPSTEQFF.

This clonotype was seen at least ten times. V is TRBV20-1 and J is TRBJ1-5; TRBD1 matches at 7 bases. CDR1 is DFQATT, CDR2 SNEGSKA, per germline (reference sequence). With V trimmed by 5 bases and J by 6 bases, 7 bases remained unmatched. This CDR3 has 13 residues. The CDR3 here is CSAVQGSAQPQHF. The CDR3 nucleotides are TGCAGTGCTGTACAGGGGTCGGCTCAGCCCCAGCATTTT.

This clonotype was counted only a few times. V usage is TRBV21-1 and J usage is TRBJ2-5; TRBD2 is the table's D call, not checked against the DNA. TRBV21-1 is a listed pseudogene. The CDR3 runs to 17 residues. In nucleotides, the CDR3 is TGTGCCAGCAGCAAAGCCGCGGACAGCGGAGTACAAGAGACCCAGTACTTC. Translating gives CASSKAADSGVQETQYF.

This clonotype was detected ten times or more. V is TRBV5-1 and J is TRBJ2-2, with a tentative D call TRBD2 (5 bases). CDR3 length: 14 residues. V was cut by 1 base and J by 4 bases, with 8 bases left in between. CDR1 and CDR2 from the germline V gene are SGHRS and YFSETQ. CDR3 coding DNA: TGCGCCAGCAGCTTGCAGCGGAGCACCGGGGAGCTGTTTTTT. It translates to CASSLQRSTGELFF.

This clonotype appeared many times. J is TRBJ1-1 and V is TRBV11-3, with D perhaps TRBD1 (5 bases). Between the trimmed V and J ends, which lost 4 bases and 0 bases, there was a span of 6 bases. This CDR3 contains 13 residues. CDR1 and CDR2 from the germline V gene are SGHNT and YENEEA. The CDR3 here is CASSWGVNTEAFF. CDR3 DNA: TGTGCCAGCAGCTGGGGGGTGAACACTGAAGCTTTCTTT.